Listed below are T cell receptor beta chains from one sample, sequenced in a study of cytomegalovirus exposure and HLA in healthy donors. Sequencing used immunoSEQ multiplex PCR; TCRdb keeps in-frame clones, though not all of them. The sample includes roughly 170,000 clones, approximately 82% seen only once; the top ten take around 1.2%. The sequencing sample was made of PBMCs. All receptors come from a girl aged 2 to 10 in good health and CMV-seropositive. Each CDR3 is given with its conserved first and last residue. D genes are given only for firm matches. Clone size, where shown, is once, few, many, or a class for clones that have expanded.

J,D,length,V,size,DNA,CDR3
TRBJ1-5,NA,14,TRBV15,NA,TGTGCCACCAGCCTAGACAGCTTCAATCAGCCCCAGCATTTT,CATSLDSFNQPQHF
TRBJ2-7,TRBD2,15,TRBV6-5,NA,TGTGCCAGCAGTTACGCGGGGGAGGGGCCCTACGAGCAGTACTTC,CASSYAGEGPYEQYF
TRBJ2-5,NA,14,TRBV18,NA,TGTGCCAGCTCACCCCTTCCCGGGAAAGAGACCCAGTACTTC,CASSPLPGKETQYF
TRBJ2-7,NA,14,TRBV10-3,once,TGTGCCATCAGTGAGGGGCGGGAACTCTACGAGCAGTACTTC,CAISEGRELYEQYF
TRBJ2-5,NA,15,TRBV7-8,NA,TGTGCCAGCAGCCCACCCAGCGTGCGAGGAGAGACCCAGTACTTC,CASSPPSVRGETQYF
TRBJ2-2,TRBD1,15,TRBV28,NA,TGTGCCAGCATCATGGACAGGGCGAACACCGGGGAGCTGTTTTTT,CASIMDRANTGELFF
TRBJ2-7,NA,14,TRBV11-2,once,TGTGCCAGCAGCTCGATACAGGGGAGGTACGAGCAGTACTTC,CASSSIQGRYEQYF
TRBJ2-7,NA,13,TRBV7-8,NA,TGTGCCAGCAGCTCTTACCCAGCCTACGAGCAGTACTTC,CASSSYPAYEQYF
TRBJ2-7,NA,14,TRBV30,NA,TGTGCCTGGAGTCGGGCCGGGAGTGTGTACGAGCAGTACTTC,CAWSRAGSVYEQYF
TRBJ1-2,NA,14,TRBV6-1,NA,TGTGCCAGCATCTCGGGGGGCACTAACTATGGCTACACCTTC,CASISGGTNYGYTF
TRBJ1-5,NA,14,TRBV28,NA,TGTGCCAGCAGTTTTTGGACAGGCAATCAGCCCCAGCATTTT,CASSFWTGNQPQHF
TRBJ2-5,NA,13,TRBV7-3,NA,TGTGCCAGCAGCTTAGGAGGTTTGGAGACCCAGTACTTC,CASSLGGLETQYF
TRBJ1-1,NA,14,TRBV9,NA,TGTGCCAGCAGCGCCGTGGCGGGTTCCACTGAAGCTTTCTTT,CASSAVAGSTEAFF
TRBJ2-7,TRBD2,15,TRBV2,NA,TGTGCCAGCAGTGAAGAGGTAGCGGGAGCCTACGAGCAGTACTTC,CASSEEVAGAYEQYF
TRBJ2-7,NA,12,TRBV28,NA,TGTGCCATCGCCGGGTCCTCCTACGAGCAGTACTTC,CAIAGSSYEQYF
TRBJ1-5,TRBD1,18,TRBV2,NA,TGTGCCAGCAGTGATCTGGGACAGGGTTATAGGGGCAATCAGCCCCAGCATTTT,CASSDLGQGYRGNQPQHF
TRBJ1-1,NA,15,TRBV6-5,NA,TGTGCCAGCACCCCATCAGGGAATCCGTACACTGAAGCTTTCTTT,CASTPSGNPYTEAFF
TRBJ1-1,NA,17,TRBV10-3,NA,TGTGCCATCAGTGGCCGGGACCGGGGGGGCACGAACACTGAAGCTTTCTTT,CAISGRDRGGTNTEAFF
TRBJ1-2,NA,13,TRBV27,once,TGTGCCAGCAGTTTATGGCAGGACTATGGCTACACCTTC,CASSLWQDYGYTF
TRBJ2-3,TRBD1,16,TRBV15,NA,TGTGCCACCAGCAGACTGGACAGGGCCTTCACAGATACGCAGTATTTT,CATSRLDRAFTDTQYF
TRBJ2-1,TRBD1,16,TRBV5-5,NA,TGTGCCAGCAGCCCGGGACAGGGGGCGGTCATAACTGAGCAGTTCTTC,CASSPGQGAVITEQFF
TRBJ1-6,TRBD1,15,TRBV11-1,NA,TGTGCCAGCAGCCCGGGACAGGGGCAAATCTCACCCCTCCACTTT,CASSPGQGQISPLHF
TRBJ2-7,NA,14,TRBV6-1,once,TGTGCCAGCACTCCGGGACTCCCCCCCTACGAGCAGTACTTC,CASTPGLPPYEQYF
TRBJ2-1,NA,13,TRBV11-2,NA,TGTGCCAGCAGCGTCGGACTCCTCAATGAGCAGTTCTTC,CASSVGLLNEQFF
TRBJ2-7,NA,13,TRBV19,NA,TGTGCCAGTAGTACAAGCGACCTCTACGAGCAGTACTTC,CASSTSDLYEQYF
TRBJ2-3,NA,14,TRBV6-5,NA,TGTGCCAGCAGTGATCGGACTCGGGGTAATACGCAGTATTTT,CASSDRTRGNTQYF
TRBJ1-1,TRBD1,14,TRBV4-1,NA,TGCGCCAGCAGCCTCGGGACAGGGAGGCCTGAAGCTTTCTTT,CASSLGTGRPEAFF
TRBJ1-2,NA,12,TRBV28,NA,TGTGCCAGCAGTTTAGACGGGAGTGGCTACACCTTC,CASSLDGSGYTF
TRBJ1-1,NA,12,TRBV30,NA,TGTGCCGGCAGGATATTGAACACTGAAGCTTTCTTT,CAGRILNTEAFF
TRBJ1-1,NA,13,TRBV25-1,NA,TGTGCCAGCAGTGAATTTTCGACACATGAAGCTTTCTTT,CASSEFSTHEAFF
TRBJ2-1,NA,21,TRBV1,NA,TGCACCAGCGCGTCCAAGATGGTTTGGATTAGCGGGAGAGGGATTTACAATGAGCAGTTCTTC,CTSASKMVWISGRGIYNEQFF
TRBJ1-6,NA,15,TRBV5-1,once,TGCGCCAGCAGCCCTCCCGAGGGCCCGGGGTCACCCCTCCACTTT,CASSPPEGPGSPLHF
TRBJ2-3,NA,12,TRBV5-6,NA,TGTGCCAGCAGCTTGGACACCACTACGCAGTATTTT,CASSLDTTTQYF
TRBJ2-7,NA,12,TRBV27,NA,TGTGCCAGCGCCTCCCGGGCCTACGAGCAGTACTTC,CASASRAYEQYF
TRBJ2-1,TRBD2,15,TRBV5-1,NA,TGCGCCAGCAACGCCCGAGGGGAGGGACGAAATGAGCAGTTCTTC,CASNARGEGRNEQFF
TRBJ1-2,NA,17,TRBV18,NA,TGTGCCAGCTCACCACGAATGGGATCAGGGGACGGCTATGGCTACACCTTC,CASSPRMGSGDGYGYTF
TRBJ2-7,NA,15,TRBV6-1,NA,TGTGCCAGCAACGAGCGGTCCAGGCACTACGATTGGCAGTACTTC,CASNERSRHYDWQYF
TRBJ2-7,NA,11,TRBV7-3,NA,TGTGCCAGCAGTCTCTGCTACGAGCAGTACTTC,CASSLCYEQYF
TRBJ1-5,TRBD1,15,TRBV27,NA,TGTGCCAGCAGTTTCGCGGGACAGGATAATCAGCCCCAGCATTTT,CASSFAGQDNQPQHF
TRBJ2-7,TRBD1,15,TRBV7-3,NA,TGTGCCAGCAGCATGGGACAGGGGAGCTCCTACGAGCAGTACTTC,CASSMGQGSSYEQYF
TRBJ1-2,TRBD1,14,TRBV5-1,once,TGCGCCAGAAGCCCGGGGACAGATGCGTATGGCTACACCTTC,CARSPGTDAYGYTF
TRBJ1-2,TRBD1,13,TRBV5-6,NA,TGTGCCAGCAGCTTAACAGGGGGCAATGGCTACACCTTC,CASSLTGGNGYTF
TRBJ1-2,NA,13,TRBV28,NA,TGTGCCAGCAGTTCCACCCCGGGGAGTGGCTACACCTTC,CASSSTPGSGYTF
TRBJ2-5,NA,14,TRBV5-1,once,TGCGCCAGCAGCTTGGAGGCGACTACAGAGACCCAGTACTTC,CASSLEATTETQYF
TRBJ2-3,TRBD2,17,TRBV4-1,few,TGCGCCAGCAGCCCCGGGAGGGCGGGAGCAGGGACAGATACGCAGTATTTT,CASSPGRAGAGTDTQYF
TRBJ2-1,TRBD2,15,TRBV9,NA,TGTGCCAGCAGCGTAGTACTCGGGAGGGACAATGAGCAGTTCTTC,CASSVVLGRDNEQFF